The 5 T cell receptor beta chains below come from one sample, sequenced in a study of shared clonotypes between healthy human individuals (dated by TCRdb to about 2020). Library construction relied on the immunoSEQ multiplex PCR assay. TCRdb's version of the immuneACCESS table is confined to in-frame rearrangements and falls short of the full clone set. An unresolved V gene accounts for under half of the shortfall where checked; the remainder is of unknown origin. The sample data list around 1,900,000 clones, and 90% to 95% of these were observed just once. Together, the top ten hold approximately 1.7% of the sample. CD8 naive samples consisted of CD45RO-negative cells that were positively selected for CCR7, yielding a CD45RA+CCR7+ population without TemRA cells. Sequencing was carried out using naive CD8+ T cells from PBMCs. What this sample's cell subset or site label stands for: CD45RA+CCR7+. Receptors were obtained from a man between 18 and 35 years old in good health. Some clones in this sample may be carry-over from other donors' samples.

The chain carries TRBV7-2 and TRBJ1-1, with 8 nucleotides matching TRBD1. The germline V gene encodes CDR1 SGHTA and CDR2 FQGNSA. The V and J ends lost 2 bases and 4 bases, in that order; junction bases with no gene match: 3. CDR3 length equals 14 residues. The CDR3 protein is CASSLQGAGTEAFF. The DNA of the CDR3 is TGTGCCAGCAGCTTACAGGGGGCGGGCACTGAAGCTTTCTTT.

The chain combines TRBV27 with TRBJ2-1; maybe TRBD2 (5 bases). Germline loops: CDR1 MNHEY, CDR2 SMNVEV (reference sequence). The CDR3 contains 15 residues. V was clipped by 8 bases and J by 4 bases, with 18 bases between them. CDR3 DNA sequence: TGTGCCAGCTTTCGGACTTCCGACTTATACAATGAGCAGTTCTTC. Translated, it gives CASFRTSDLYNEQFF.

This rearrangement joins TRBV6-5 to TRBJ1-1; 11 bases agree with TRBD1. V dropped 2 bases and J dropped 5; count of bases not matched to a gene: 4. The CDR3 is made up of 15 amino acids. From germline, CDR1 is MNHEY and CDR2 SVGAGI. The CDR3 coding sequence is TGTGCCAGCAGTTACGGGACAGGGGGTGGGACTGAAGCTTTCTTT. Residues: CASSYGTGGGTEAFF.

This clone occurred once. The CDR3 coding sequence is TGTGCCAGCAGCACCCGGGACACCCTACAGAGCTCCTACAATGAGCAGTTCTTC. Translation: CASSTRDTLQSSYNEQFF. The chain uses TRBV11-2 and TRBJ2-1, with D possibly being TRBD1 (6 bases). Trimming shortened V by 5 bases and J by 0 bases, and 20 bases separated the two germline ends. In germline, CDR1 is SGHAT, CDR2 FQNNGV. This CDR3 contains 18 residues.

This rearrangement joins TRBV19 to TRBJ1-1, with TRBD1 as a possible D gene (5 bases). V was pared by 5 bases and J by 10 bases, with 26 bases between. Germline values: CDR1 LNHDA, CDR2 SQIVND (reference sequence). The CDR3 length is 16 residues. This chain's CDR3 is CASSGGSTGFPMGAFF. DNA for the CDR3: TGTGCCAGTAGTGGAGGAAGTACAGGCTTTCCTATGGGAGCTTTCTTT.